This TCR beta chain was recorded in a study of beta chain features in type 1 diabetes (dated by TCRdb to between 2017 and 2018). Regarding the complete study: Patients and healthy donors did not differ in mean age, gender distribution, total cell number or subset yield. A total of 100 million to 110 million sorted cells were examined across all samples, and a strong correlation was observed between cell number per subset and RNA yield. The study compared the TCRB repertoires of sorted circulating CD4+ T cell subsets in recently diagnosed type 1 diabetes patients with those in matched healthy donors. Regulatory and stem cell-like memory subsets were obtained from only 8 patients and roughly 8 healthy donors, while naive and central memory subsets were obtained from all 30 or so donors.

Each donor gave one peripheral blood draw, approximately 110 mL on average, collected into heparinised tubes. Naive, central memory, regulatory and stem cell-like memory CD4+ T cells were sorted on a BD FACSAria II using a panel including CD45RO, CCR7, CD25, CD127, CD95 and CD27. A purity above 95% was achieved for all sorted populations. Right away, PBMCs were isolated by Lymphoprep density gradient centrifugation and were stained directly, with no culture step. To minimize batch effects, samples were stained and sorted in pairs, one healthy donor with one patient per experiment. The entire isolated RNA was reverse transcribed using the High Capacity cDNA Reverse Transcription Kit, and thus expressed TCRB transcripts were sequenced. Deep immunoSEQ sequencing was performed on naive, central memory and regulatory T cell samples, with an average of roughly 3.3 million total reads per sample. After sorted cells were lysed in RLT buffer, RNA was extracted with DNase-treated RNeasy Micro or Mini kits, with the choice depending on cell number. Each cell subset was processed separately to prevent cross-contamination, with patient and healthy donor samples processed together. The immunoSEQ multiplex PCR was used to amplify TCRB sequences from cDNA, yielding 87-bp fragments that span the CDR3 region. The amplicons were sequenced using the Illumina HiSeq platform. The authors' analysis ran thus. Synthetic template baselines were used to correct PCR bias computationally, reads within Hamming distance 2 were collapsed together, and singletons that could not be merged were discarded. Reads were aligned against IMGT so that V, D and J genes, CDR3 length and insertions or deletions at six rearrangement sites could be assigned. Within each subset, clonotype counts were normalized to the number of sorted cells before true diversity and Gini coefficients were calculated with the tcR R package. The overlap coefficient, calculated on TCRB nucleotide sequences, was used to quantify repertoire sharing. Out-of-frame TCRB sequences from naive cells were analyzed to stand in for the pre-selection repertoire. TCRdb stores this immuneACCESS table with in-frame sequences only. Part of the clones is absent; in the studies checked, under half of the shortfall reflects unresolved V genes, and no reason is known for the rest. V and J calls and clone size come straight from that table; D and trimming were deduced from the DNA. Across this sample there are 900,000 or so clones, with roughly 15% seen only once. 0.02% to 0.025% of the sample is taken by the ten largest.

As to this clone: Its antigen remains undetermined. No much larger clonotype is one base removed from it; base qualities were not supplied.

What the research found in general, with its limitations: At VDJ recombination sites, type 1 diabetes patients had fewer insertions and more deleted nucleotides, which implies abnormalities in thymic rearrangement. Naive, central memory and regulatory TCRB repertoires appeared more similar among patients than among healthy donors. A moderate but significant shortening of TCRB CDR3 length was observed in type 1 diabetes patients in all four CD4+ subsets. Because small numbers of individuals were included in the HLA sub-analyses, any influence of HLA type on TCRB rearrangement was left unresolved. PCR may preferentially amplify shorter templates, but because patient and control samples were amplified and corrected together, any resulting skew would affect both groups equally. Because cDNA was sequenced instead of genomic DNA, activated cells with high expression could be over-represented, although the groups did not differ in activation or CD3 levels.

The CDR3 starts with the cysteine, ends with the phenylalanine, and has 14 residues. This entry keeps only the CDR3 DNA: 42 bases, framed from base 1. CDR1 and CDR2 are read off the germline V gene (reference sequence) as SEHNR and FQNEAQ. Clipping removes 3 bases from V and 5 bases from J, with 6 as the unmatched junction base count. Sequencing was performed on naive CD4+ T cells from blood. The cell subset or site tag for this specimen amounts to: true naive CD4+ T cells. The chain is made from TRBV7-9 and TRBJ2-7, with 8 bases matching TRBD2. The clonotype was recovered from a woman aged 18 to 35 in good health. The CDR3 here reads CASSFTGGSHEQYF. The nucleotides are TGTGCCAGCAGCTTTACGGGAGGGTCCCACGAGCAGTACTTC.